A selection of T cell receptor beta chains follows, all from one sample in a study of radiation and T cells in renal cell carcinoma. Libraries were prepared by immunoSEQ multiplex PCR; TCRdb keeps only in-frame clonotypes and omits some of them. Of around 75,000 clones listed, 82% are singletons. The sequenced sample was blood, obtained from a patient whose treatment included radiotherapy and nephrectomy. These receptors were taken from a man aged 60-69 years with renal cell carcinoma. CDR3s include the opening cysteine and the closing phenylalanine or tryptophan. The order of the fields is D gene, J gene, V gene, clone size, CDR3 protein, CDR3 DNA. A D gene is named only where the DNA matches it firmly. Clone size is stated in some rows and not others, as once, few, many or a class when expanded.

d_call: .
j_call: TRBJ2-5
v_call: TRBV4-3
clone_size: .
cdr3_aa: CASSQETGEWETQYF
cdr3_nt: TGCGCCAGCAGCCAAGAAACGGGAGAGTGGGAGACCCAGTACTTC

d_call: .
j_call: TRBJ1-4
v_call: TRBV6-1
clone_size: few
cdr3_aa: CASSDITGSGEKLFF
cdr3_nt: TGTGCCAGCAGTGACATTACAGGGTCGGGTGAAAAACTGTTTTTT

d_call: .
j_call: TRBJ2-1
v_call: TRBV7-9
clone_size: .
cdr3_aa: CASSLGGINEQFF
cdr3_nt: TGTGCCAGCAGCTTAGGGGGAATCAATGAGCAGTTCTTC

d_call: TRBD2
j_call: TRBJ2-2
v_call: TRBV7-9
clone_size: .
cdr3_aa: CASSLSSGSTGELFF
cdr3_nt: TGTGCCAGCAGCTTGTCTAGCGGGAGCACCGGGGAGCTGTTTTTT

d_call: .
j_call: TRBJ2-1
v_call: TRBV28
clone_size: .
cdr3_aa: CASSPAHTGGTYNEQFF
cdr3_nt: TGTGCCAGCAGTCCGGCCCACACCGGGGGCACCTACAATGAGCAGTTCTTC

d_call: .
j_call: TRBJ1-1
v_call: TRBV6-1
clone_size: .
cdr3_aa: CASSEVNTEAFF
cdr3_nt: TGTGCCAGCAGTGAGGTCAACACTGAAGCTTTCTTT

d_call: .
j_call: TRBJ1-5
v_call: TRBV5-1
clone_size: .
cdr3_aa: CASKPNVGGNNQPQHF
cdr3_nt: TGCGCCAGCAAGCCAAACGTGGGGGGGAACAATCAGCCCCAGCATTTT

d_call: TRBD1
j_call: TRBJ1-3
v_call: TRBV6-5
clone_size: .
cdr3_aa: CASSYQTGSGNTIYF
cdr3_nt: TGTGCCAGCAGTTACCAGACAGGGTCTGGAAACACCATATATTTT

d_call: .
j_call: TRBJ2-1
v_call: TRBV11-3
clone_size: once
cdr3_aa: CASSLDPTYYNEQFF
cdr3_nt: TGTGCCAGCAGCTTAGACCCGACCTATTACAATGAGCAGTTCTTC

d_call: TRBD2
j_call: TRBJ2-1
v_call: TRBV2
clone_size: .
cdr3_aa: CASTPGTSGSNEQFF
cdr3_nt: TGTGCCAGCACTCCCGGGACTAGCGGGTCTAATGAGCAGTTCTTC

d_call: TRBD2
j_call: TRBJ2-7
v_call: TRBV7-2
clone_size: .
cdr3_aa: CASSPELAGSSYEQYF
cdr3_nt: TGTGCCAGCAGCCCCGAACTAGCGGGGAGCTCCTACGAGCAGTACTTC

d_call: .
j_call: TRBJ2-5
v_call: TRBV5-6
clone_size: .
cdr3_aa: CASSQNQGLETQYF
cdr3_nt: TGTGCCAGCAGCCAAAACCAGGGCTTAGAGACCCAGTACTTC

d_call: .
j_call: TRBJ2-5
v_call: TRBV9
clone_size: .
cdr3_aa: CASSVVRGGEETQYF
cdr3_nt: TGTGCCAGCAGCGTAGTGCGGGGAGGCGAAGAGACCCAGTACTTC

d_call: TRBD1
j_call: TRBJ1-3
v_call: TRBV2
clone_size: few
cdr3_aa: CASIETGQADSGNTIYF
cdr3_nt: TGTGCCAGCATCGAGACCGGACAGGCCGACTCTGGAAACACCATATATTTT

d_call: TRBD2
j_call: TRBJ2-7
v_call: TRBV4-1
clone_size: .
cdr3_aa: CASSQVFLAGALYEQYF
cdr3_nt: TGCGCCAGCAGCCAAGTGTTCCTAGCGGGAGCCCTCTACGAGCAGTACTTC

d_call: TRBD1
j_call: TRBJ1-2
v_call: TRBV10-3
clone_size: .
cdr3_aa: CAISDRGLAGYTF
cdr3_nt: TGTGCCATCAGTGACAGGGGGCTAGCCGGCTACACCTTC

d_call: .
j_call: TRBJ2-7
v_call: TRBV4-3
clone_size: .
cdr3_aa: CASSQDIVGDEQYF
cdr3_nt: TGCGCCAGCAGCCAAGATATAGTCGGGGACGAGCAGTACTTC

d_call: .
j_call: TRBJ2-7
v_call: TRBV27
clone_size: .
cdr3_aa: CASSPSLSYEQYF
cdr3_nt: TGTGCCAGCAGCCCCTCATTATCCTACGAGCAGTACTTC

d_call: TRBD1
j_call: TRBJ2-5
v_call: TRBV19
clone_size: .
cdr3_aa: CASSIWGQKETQYF
cdr3_nt: TGTGCCAGTAGTATATGGGGACAGAAAGAGACCCAGTACTTC

d_call: TRBD1
j_call: TRBJ2-2
v_call: TRBV30
clone_size: few
cdr3_aa: CAWSKGQGKWELFF
cdr3_nt: TGTGCCTGGTCGAAAGGACAGGGCAAATGGGAGCTGTTTTTT

d_call: .
j_call: TRBJ1-1
v_call: TRBV19
clone_size: .
cdr3_aa: CASKGLGGLEAFF
cdr3_nt: TGTGCCAGTAAGGGGCTGGGGGGGCTAGAAGCTTTCTTT

d_call: .
j_call: TRBJ2-5
v_call: TRBV5-6
clone_size: .
cdr3_aa: CASRPLPQETQYF
cdr3_nt: TGTGCCAGCAGACCCCTGCCCCAAGAGACCCAGTACTTC

d_call: .
j_call: TRBJ2-5
v_call: TRBV10-1
clone_size: few
cdr3_aa: CASSDPKDQETQYF
cdr3_nt: TGCGCCAGCAGTGACCCTAAGGACCAAGAGACCCAGTACTTC

d_call: .
j_call: TRBJ1-2
v_call: TRBV29-1
clone_size: .
cdr3_aa: CSVEPGPRAGYTF
cdr3_nt: TGCAGCGTTGAACCGGGACCGCGGGCTGGCTACACCTTC

d_call: .
j_call: TRBJ2-5
v_call: TRBV30
clone_size: .
cdr3_aa: CAWSAGNGWETQYF
cdr3_nt: TGTGCCTGGAGTGCCGGGAATGGTTGGGAGACCCAGTACTTC